This T cell receptor beta chain is drawn from a study of OX40 agonist ivuxolimab in advanced cancers. As for the study in general: The treatment was a fully human IgG2 OX40 agonist, ivuxolimab. Prior therapy, whether anti-PD-1, anti-PD-L1 or anti-CTLA-4, was allowed, and roughly 40% had some. Study conclusions and caveats: Average numbers of expanded clones were greater in CD8+ T cells than in CD4+.

Autoimmune disease history or systemic immunosuppression barred patients. In the case of this clone: As yet, its antigen is unknown.

Losses at the gene ends were 5 bases for V and 3 bases for J; bases not matched to a gene: 5. The germline CDR1 and CDR2 sequences are SEHNR and FQNEAQ (reference sequence). This CDR3 comprises 14 residues. Assay used: immunoSEQ multiplex PCR; TCRdb lists only in-frame clones, some missing. This sample carries tens of thousands of clones, approximately 82% of them seen once, and the ten largest clones take around 1.1%. The sequence came from an adult with an advanced solid tumor such as melanoma, head and neck, liver or kidney cancer. This sequence joins TRBV7-9 and TRBJ1-2, with TRBD1 matching 8 bases. The specimen comprised CD4+ or CD8+ T cells sorted from blood, sampled in a trial of the OX40 agonist ivuxolimab. The DNA of the CDR3 is TGTGCCAGCAGCCGGACAGGGACTGACTATGGCTACACCTTC. Translated: CASSRTGTDYGYTF. The variable domain in full, with the rest retrieved from reference TRBV7-9 and TRBJ1-2, is DTGVSQNPRHKITKRGQNVTFRCDPISEHNRLYWYRQTLGQGPEFLTYFQNEAQLEKSRLLSDRFSAERPKGSFSTLEIQRTEQGDSAMYLCASSRTGTDYGYTFGSGTRLTVV.